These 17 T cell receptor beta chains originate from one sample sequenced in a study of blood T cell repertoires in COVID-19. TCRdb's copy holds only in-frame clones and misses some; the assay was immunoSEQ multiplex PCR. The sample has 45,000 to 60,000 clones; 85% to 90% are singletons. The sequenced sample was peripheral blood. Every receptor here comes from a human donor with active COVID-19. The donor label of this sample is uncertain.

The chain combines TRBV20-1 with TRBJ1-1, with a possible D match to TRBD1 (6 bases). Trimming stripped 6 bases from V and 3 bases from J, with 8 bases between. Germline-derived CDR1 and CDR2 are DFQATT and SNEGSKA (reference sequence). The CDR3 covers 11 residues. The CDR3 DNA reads TGCAGTGCACCAGGGGACACTGAAGCTTTCTTT. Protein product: CSAPGDTEAFF.

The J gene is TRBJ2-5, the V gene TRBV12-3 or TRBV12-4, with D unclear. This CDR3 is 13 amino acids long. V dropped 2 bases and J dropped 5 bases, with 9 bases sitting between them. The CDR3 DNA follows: TGTGCCAGCAGTTTAACCCCGGGTGAGACCCAGTACTTC. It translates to CASSLTPGETQYF.

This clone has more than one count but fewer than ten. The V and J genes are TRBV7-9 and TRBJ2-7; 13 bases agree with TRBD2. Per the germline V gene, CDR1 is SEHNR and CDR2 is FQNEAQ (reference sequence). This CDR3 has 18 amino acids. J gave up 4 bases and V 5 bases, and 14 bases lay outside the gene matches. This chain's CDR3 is CASSPRTSGRTGSYEQYF. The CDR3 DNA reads TGTGCCAGCAGCCCGCGGACTAGCGGGAGAACAGGCTCATACGAGCAGTACTTC.

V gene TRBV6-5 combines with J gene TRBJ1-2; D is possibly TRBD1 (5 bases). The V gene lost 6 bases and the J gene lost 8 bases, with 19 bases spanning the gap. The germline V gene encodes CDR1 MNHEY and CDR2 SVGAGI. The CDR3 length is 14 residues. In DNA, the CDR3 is TGTGCCAGCAGGGCCGCTCAGGGCCAGATAGGCTACACCTTC. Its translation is CASRAAQGQIGYTF.

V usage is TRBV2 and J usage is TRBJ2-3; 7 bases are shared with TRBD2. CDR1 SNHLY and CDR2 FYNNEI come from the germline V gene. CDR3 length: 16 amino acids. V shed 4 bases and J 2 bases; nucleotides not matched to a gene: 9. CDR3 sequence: CASSVLPGGITDTQYF. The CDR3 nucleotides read TGTGCCAGCAGTGTTTTACCGGGGGGTATCACAGATACGCAGTATTTT.

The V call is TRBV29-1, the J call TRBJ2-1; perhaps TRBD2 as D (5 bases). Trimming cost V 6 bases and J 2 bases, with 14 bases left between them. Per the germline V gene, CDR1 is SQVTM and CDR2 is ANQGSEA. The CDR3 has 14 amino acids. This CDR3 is CSVAGQKAYNEQFF. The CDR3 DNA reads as TGCAGCGTCGCGGGCCAGAAGGCCTACAATGAGCAGTTCTTC.

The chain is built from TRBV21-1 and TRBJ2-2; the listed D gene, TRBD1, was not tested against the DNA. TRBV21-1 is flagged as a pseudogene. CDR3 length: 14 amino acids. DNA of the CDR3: TGTGCCAGCGGGAAGGACAGGGGGGACGGGGAGCTGTTTTTT. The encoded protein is CASGKDRGDGELFF.

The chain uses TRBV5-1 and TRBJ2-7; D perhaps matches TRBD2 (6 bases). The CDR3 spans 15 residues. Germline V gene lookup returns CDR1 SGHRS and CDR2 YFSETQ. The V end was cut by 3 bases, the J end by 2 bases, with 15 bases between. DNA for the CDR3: TGCGCCAGCAGCTGGGGGGAGTCGTCGGCCTACGAGCAGTACTTC. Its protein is CASSWGESSAYEQYF.

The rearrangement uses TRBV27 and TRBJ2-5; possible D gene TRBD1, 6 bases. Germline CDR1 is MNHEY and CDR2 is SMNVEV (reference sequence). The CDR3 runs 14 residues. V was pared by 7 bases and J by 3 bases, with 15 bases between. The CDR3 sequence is CASKPPGHKETQYF. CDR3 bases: TGTGCCAGCAAACCGCCGGGACATAAAGAGACCCAGTACTTC.

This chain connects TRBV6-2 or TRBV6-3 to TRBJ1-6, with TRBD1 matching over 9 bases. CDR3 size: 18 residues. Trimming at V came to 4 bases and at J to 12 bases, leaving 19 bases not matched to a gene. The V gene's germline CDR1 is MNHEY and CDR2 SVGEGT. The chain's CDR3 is CASSLNVQGAQGIIPLHF. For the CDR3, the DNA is TGTGCCAGCAGTTTAAACGTACAGGGGGCGCAAGGTATTATACCCCTCCACTTT.

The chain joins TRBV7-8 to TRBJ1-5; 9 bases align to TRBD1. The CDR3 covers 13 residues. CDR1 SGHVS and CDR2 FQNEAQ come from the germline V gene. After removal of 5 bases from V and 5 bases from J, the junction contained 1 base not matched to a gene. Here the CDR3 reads CASSRDRDQPQHF. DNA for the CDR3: TGTGCCAGCAGCCGGGACAGGGATCAGCCCCAGCATTTT. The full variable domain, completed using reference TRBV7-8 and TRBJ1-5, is GAGVSQSPRYKVAKRGQDVALRCDPISGHVSLFWYQQALGQGPEFLTYFQNEAQLDKSGLPSDRFFAERPEGSVSTLKIQRTQQEDSAVYLCASSRDRDQPQHFGDGTRLSIL.

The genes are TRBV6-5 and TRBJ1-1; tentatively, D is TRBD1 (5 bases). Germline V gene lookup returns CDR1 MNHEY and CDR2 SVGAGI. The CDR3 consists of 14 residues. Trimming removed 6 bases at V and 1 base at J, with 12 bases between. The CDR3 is CASRKGLQNTEAFF. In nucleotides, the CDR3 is TGTGCCAGCAGAAAGGGACTGCAGAACACTGAAGCTTTCTTT.

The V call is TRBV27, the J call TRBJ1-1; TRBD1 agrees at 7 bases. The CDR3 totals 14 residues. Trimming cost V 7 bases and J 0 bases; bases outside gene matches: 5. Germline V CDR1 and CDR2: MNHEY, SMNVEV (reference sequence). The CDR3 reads CASTRTGMNTEAFF. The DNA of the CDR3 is TGTGCCAGCACCCGGACAGGTATGAACACTGAAGCTTTCTTT.

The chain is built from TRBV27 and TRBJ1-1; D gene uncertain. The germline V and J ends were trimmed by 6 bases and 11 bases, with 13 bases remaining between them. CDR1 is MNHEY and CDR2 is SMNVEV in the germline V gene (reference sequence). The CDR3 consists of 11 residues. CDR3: CASRPGGRAFF. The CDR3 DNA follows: TGTGCCAGCAGACCAGGAGGTAGGGCTTTCTTT.

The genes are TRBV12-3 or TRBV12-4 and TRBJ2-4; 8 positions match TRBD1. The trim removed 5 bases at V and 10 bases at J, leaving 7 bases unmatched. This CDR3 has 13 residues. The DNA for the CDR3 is TGTGCCAGCAGTCCCGGACAGGGTCGGATTCAGTACTTC. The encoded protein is CASSPGQGRIQYF.

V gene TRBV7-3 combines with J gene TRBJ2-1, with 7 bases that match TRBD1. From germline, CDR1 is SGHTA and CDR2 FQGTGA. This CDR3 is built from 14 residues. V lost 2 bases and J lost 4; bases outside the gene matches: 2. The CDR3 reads CASSLYRGYNEQFF. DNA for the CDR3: TGTGCCAGCAGCTTATACAGGGGTTACAATGAGCAGTTCTTC.

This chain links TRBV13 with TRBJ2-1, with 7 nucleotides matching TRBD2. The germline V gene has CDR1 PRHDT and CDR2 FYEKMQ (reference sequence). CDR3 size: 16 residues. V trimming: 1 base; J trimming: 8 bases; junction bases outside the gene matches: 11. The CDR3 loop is CASSLVAGVNGDEQFF. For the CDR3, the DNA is TGTGCCAGCAGCTTAGTGGCGGGAGTAAATGGAGATGAGCAGTTCTTC.